Detailed here is one TCR beta chain. No antigen is known for it. No per-base quality is available; no much larger clone lies one base away. TCRbeta CDR3 regions were amplified from genomic DNA using the immunoSEQ Assay, a bias-controlled multiplex PCR. Per the original workflow: The number of nucleated cells in each sample was estimated from the amplification of reference gene primers within the assay. To quantify the absolute abundance of each unique TCRbeta CDR3 rearrangement, sequence reads were collapsed and filtered. For each sample, productive Simpson clonality was calculated as the square root of Simpson's diversity index across productive rearrangements. This immuneACCESS table, as held by TCRdb, lists in-frame sequences with V and J called but not all clones. Of the missing ones, under half trace to an unresolved V gene in checked studies; the others have no known cause. That table furnishes V, J and clone size, whereas the DNA furnished D and trimming. Recorded for this sample are 50,000 to 60,000 clones; 80% to 85% of them occurred a single time. About 6% of the sample lies in the top ten.

CDR1 and CDR2 were assigned from the germline V gene (reference sequence) as MNHEY and SMNVEV. The CDR3 spans 13 residues, from the cysteine through the phenylalanine. Kept here is only the CDR3 DNA, which spans 39 bases and is read in frame from base 1. The V end loses 5 bases and the J end loses 9 bases, and a stretch of 11 bases separates them. These data are taken from a study of blood T cell repertoires in COVID-19 (dated by TCRdb to 2018 to 2021). Broadly, across the study: Samples covering the acute and convalescent phases of COVID-19 were provided by collaborators in the United States, Italy and Spain. The samples were drawn from the first 160 participants of the ongoing ImmuneRACE study and from 1,254 subjects provided by 6 global collaborators. Where available, HLA class I and class II types were obtained from metadata supplied by the sample provider rather than from assay-based typing. A de-identified subject ID, COVID-19 status, age in years and sex were almost always included in the sample metadata. The dataset comprised deeply sampled blood TCRbeta repertoires from subjects exposed to, actively infected with, or recovered from COVID-19. The repertoires were released in a freely available public database intended as a resource for research on the immune response to SARS-CoV-2. The prospective study material was composed of cDNA or gDNA derived from T cells, B-cell-depleted T cells, or PBMCs. The study at large found these results: The amount of clinical and demographic metadata varied by source and participant and was provided uncurated.

Each collaborating institution followed its own protocols to collect whole blood in K2EDTA tubes. For TCRbeta analysis, collaborators shipped samples as frozen whole blood, isolated PBMCs, or DNA extracted from either of those sample types. Input material: peripheral blood. The receptor was derived from a human donor in a cohort sampled during active or convalescent COVID-19. Rearrangement joined TRBV27 to TRBJ1-6; no D gene can be assigned with confidence. The bases read TGTGCCAGCAGTCAAACGGCGGGTTCACCCCTCCACTTT. This sequence encodes CASSQTAGSPLHF.